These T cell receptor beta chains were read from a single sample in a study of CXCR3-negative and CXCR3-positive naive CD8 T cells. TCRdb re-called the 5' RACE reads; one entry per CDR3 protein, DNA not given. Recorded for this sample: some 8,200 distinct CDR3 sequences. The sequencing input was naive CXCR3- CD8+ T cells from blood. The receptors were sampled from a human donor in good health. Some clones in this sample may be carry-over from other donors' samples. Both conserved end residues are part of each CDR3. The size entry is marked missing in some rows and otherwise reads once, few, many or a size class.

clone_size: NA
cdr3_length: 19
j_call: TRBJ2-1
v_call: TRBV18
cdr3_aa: CASSPGRGGRGSAYNEQFF

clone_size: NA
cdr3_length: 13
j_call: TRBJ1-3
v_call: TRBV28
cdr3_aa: CASSSNSGNTIYF

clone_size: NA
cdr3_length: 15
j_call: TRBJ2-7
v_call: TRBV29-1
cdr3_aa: CSVEGTYQSSYEQYF

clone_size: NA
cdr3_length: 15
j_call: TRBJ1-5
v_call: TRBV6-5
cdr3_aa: CASSYSGGSNQPQHF

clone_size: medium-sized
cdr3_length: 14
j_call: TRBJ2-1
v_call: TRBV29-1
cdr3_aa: CSAHASGSTNEQFF

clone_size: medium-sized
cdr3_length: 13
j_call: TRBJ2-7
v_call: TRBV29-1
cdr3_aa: CSVKSAESYEQYF

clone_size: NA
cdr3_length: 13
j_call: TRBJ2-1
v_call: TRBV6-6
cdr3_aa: CASSYLGHNEQFF

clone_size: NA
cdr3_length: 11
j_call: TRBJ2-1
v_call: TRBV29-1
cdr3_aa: CSVDLQGAPFF

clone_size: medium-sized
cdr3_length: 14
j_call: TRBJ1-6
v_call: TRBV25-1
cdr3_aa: CASSLGGANSPLHF

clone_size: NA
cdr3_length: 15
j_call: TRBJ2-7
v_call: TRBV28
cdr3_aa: CASTGWEAYSYEQYF

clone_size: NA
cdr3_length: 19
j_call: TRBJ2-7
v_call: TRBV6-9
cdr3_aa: CASSWVGDRGPSYSYEQYF

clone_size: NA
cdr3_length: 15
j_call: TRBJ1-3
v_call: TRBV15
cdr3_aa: CATSNRGSSGNTIYF

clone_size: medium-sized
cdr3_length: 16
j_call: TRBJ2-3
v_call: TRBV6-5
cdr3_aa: CASSYSSSARTDTQYF

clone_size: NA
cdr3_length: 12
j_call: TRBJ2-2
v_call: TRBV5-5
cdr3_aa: CASSRVTGELSF

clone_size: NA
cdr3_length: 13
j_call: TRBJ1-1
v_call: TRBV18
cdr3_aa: CASSPGANTEAFF

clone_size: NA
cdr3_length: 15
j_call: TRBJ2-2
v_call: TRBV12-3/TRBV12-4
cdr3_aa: CASRIWDSGTGELFF

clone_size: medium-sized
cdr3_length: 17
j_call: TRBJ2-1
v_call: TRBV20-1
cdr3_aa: CSASHGTSLHDYNEQFF

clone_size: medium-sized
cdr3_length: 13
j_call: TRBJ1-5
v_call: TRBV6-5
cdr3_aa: CASGGDNNQPQHF

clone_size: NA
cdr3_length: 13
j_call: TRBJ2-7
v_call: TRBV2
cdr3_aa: CASGGQRRDEQYF

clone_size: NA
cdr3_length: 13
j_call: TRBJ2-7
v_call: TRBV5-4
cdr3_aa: CASRPGTNYEQYF

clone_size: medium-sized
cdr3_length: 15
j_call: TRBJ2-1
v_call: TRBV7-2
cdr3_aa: CASSPWTSGLDEQFF

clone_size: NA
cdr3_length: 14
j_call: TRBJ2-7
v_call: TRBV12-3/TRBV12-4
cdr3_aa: CASRPGPSLVEQYF

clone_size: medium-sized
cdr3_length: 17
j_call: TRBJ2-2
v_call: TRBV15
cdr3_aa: CATSRGAQTRGAGELFF

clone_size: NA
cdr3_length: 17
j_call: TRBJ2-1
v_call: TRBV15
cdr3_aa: CATSRRPGTSQNNEQFF

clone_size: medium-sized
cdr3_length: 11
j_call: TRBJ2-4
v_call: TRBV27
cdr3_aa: CASSLSGIQYF

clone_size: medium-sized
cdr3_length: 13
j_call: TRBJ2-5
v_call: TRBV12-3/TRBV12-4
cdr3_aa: CASSRQGQETQYF

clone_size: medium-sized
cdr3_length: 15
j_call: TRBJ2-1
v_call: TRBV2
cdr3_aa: CASAGLAGSYNEQFF

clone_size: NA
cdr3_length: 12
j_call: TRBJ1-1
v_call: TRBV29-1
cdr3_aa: CSLGQSNTEAFF